The 29 T cell receptor beta chains reported below all come from one sample, sequenced in a study of blood T cell repertoires in COVID-19 (dated by TCRdb to between 2020 and 2021). Libraries were constructed by the immunoSEQ multiplex PCR assay. The clones in this table, taken by TCRdb from immuneACCESS, are in-frame only. Not every clone is retained; where verified, under half of the shortfall comes from an unresolved V gene, and the cause of the rest is unknown. The sample table lists about 120,000 clones, 88% of them with a count of one. The ten most abundant clones make up 1.5% of the sample. Sequences were obtained from peripheral blood. Receptor source: a human donor in a cohort sampled during active COVID-19.

Only a few counts were recorded for this clone. The V gene is TRBV9, the J gene TRBJ2-3, with 10 bases identical to TRBD2. V shed 3 bases and J 7 bases; nucleotides not matched to a gene: 11. The CDR3 is 16 amino acids. Germline V lookup: CDR1 SGDLS, CDR2 YYNGEE. The CDR3 DNA reads as TGTGCCAGCAGCGGATTCACTAGCGGGGTGGGGAATACGCAGTATTTT. Translating gives CASSGFTSGVGNTQYF.

The chain has TRBV29-1 and TRBJ2-1; TRBD2 matches at 14 bases. The germline gives CDR1 SQVTM, CDR2 ANQGSEA. With V trimmed by 6 bases and J by 6 bases, 4 bases remained unmatched. The CDR3 spans 14 residues. CDR3 loop: CSVEGLAGANEQFF. As DNA, the CDR3 is TGCAGCGTGGAGGGACTAGCGGGAGCCAATGAGCAGTTCTTC.

The chain employs TRBV18 and TRBJ2-3; 12 bases agree with TRBD2. This CDR3 is built from 17 residues. The ends lost 3 bases at V and 3 bases at J; junction bases unmatched: 7. The germline V gene has CDR1 KGHSH and CDR2 LQKENI. The CDR3 loop reads CASSPRTSGVGTDTQYF. CDR3 DNA sequence: TGTGCCAGCTCACCCCGGACTAGCGGGGTGGGGACAGATACGCAGTATTTT.

The gene calls are TRBV3-1 (or the pseudogene TRBV3-2) and TRBJ2-3, with D perhaps TRBD2 (6 bases). This CDR3 has 15 residues. Deletions cut 6 bases from V and 1 base from J, with 14 bases between. Per germline, CDR1 LGHDT and CDR2 YNNKEL (reference sequence). CDR3 region: CASSQPGLRTDTQYF. The CDR3, as DNA: TGTGCCAGCAGTCAACCGGGACTCCGCACAGATACGCAGTATTTT.

V gene TRBV15 combines with J gene TRBJ2-1; weak D call: TRBD1 (5 bases). In germline, CDR1 is LNHNV, CDR2 YYDKDF (reference sequence). The CDR3 is made up of 14 amino acids. Trimming pared 0 bases from V and 7 bases from J, leaving 10 bases between. The CDR3 sequence: CATSRDSRGNEQFF. CDR3 DNA sequence: TGTGCCACCAGCAGAGATAGTAGGGGTAATGAGCAGTTCTTC.

The CDR3 sequence: CASSEVGLAAPNEQYF. The CDR3 bases are TGTGCCAGCAGTGAAGTGGGGCTAGCGGCGCCTAATGAGCAGTACTTC. The gene calls are TRBV2 and TRBJ2-7; 7 bases align to TRBD2. From germline, CDR1 is SNHLY and CDR2 FYNNEI. The V segment lost 1 base and the J segment 7 bases; nucleotides outside the gene matches: 13. This CDR3 spans 16 amino acids.

The chain joins TRBV28 to TRBJ2-7; 8 bases agree with TRBD2. CDR3 length: 14 amino acids. Trimming took 8 bases from V and 7 from J; bases not matched to a gene: 13. Germline V gives CDR1 MDHEN, CDR2 SYDVKM. As DNA, the CDR3 is TGTGCCAGCGAAGGGACTAGTGGGGTGTGGGAGCAGTACTTC. This translates into CASEGTSGVWEQYF. The full variable domain, with the rest looked up from reference TRBV28 and TRBJ2-7, is DVKVTQSSRYLVKRTGEKVFLECVQDMDHENMFWYRQDPGLGLRLIYFSYDVKMKEKGDIPEGYSVSREKKERFSLILESASTNQTSMYLCASEGTSGVWEQYFGPGTRLTVT.

The chain links TRBV12-3 or TRBV12-4 to TRBJ2-7, with TRBD1 identical over 10 bases. This CDR3 spans 13 amino acids. J gave up 3 bases and V 6 bases, and 2 bases lay outside the gene matches. CDR3 bases: TGTGCCAGCAGATGGACAGGGGGCTACGAGCAGTACTTC. It yields the protein CASRWTGGYEQYF.

The genes are TRBV28 and TRBJ2-7, with D perhaps TRBD1 (6 bases). CDR1 and CDR2 from the germline V gene are MDHEN and SYDVKM. Trimming stripped 7 bases from V and 6 bases from J, with 25 bases between. The CDR3 covers 16 residues. The CDR3 DNA reads as TGTGCCAGCACCATGGTAAGTCCGGGACAACGCGGCGAGCAGTACTTC. This codes for CASTMVSPGQRGEQYF.

The V gene is TRBV6-2 or TRBV6-3, the J gene TRBJ2-7; 9 bases are a match to TRBD1. With 4 bases clipped from V and 4 bases from J, the junction kept 5 bases outside the gene matches. Germline loops: CDR1 MNHEY, CDR2 SVGEGT. This CDR3 contains 14 residues. The CDR3 here is CASSSQDRGYEQYF. The CDR3 nucleotides are TGTGCCAGCAGTTCTCAGGACAGGGGATACGAGCAGTACTTC.

This clone was seen many times. The chain is built from TRBV3-1 (or the pseudogene TRBV3-2) and TRBJ2-1; the D is unclear. V was pared by 1 base and J by 0 bases, with 10 bases between. This CDR3 spans 16 amino acids. Per the germline V gene, CDR1 is LGHDT and CDR2 is YNNKEL (reference sequence). CDR3: CASSQVLASSYNEQFF. The CDR3 bases are TGTGCCAGCAGCCAAGTATTAGCTAGCTCCTACAATGAGCAGTTCTTC.

The rearrangement joins TRBV2 to TRBJ2-7; D is perhaps TRBD2 (6 bases). Per the germline V gene, CDR1 is SNHLY and CDR2 is FYNNEI. This CDR3 spans 15 amino acids. The V and J ends lost 1 base and 3 bases respectively, with 13 bases between them. CDR3 region: CASSEGGGLHYEQYF. In DNA form, the CDR3 reads TGTGCCAGCAGTGAAGGTGGAGGGCTGCACTACGAGCAGTACTTC.

The CDR3 spells CASSPLEGGAANTGELFF. CDR3 nucleotides: TGTGCCAGCAGCCCATTAGAGGGGGGGGCCGCGAACACCGGGGAGCTGTTTTTT. This chain uses TRBV11-2 with TRBJ2-2, with D perhaps matching TRBD2 (7 bases). The V and J ends lost 5 bases and 0 bases respectively, with 19 bases between them. The CDR3 extends over 18 amino acids. Germline values: CDR1 SGHAT, CDR2 FQNNGV.

The chain recombines TRBV2 with TRBJ1-5; TRBD1 is a possible D gene (6 bases). The ends were cut back, 6 bases at V and 5 bases at J, with 20 bases in the middle. Germline V CDR1 and CDR2: SNHLY, FYNNEI. This CDR3 has 16 residues. CDR3 protein: CASSQTLTGPHQPQHF. CDR3 sequence (DNA): TGTGCCAGCAGCCAAACTCTTACAGGGCCCCATCAGCCCCAGCATTTT. The whole variable domain, filled in from reference TRBV2 and TRBJ1-5, reads EPEVTQTPSHQVTQMGQEVILRCVPISNHLYFYWYRQILGQKVEFLVSFYNNEISEKSEIFDDQFSVERPDGSNFTLKIRSTKLEDSAMYFCASSQTLTGPHQPQHFGDGTRLSIL.

V and J are TRBV2 and TRBJ2-7; D possibly corresponds to TRBD2 (5 bases). The CDR3 extends over 14 amino acids. The ends were cut back, 7 bases at V and 2 bases at J, with 15 bases in the middle. Germline V gene sequence: CDR1 SNHLY, CDR2 FYNNEI. CDR3 in amino acids: CASTPGNTAYEQYF. The DNA of the CDR3 is TGTGCCAGCACCCCGGGGAATACAGCCTACGAGCAGTACTTC.

This clone showed up just a few times. The genes are TRBV20-1 and TRBJ2-2; D is unclear. CDR3 size: 11 residues. The germline V gene has CDR1 DFQATT and CDR2 SNEGSKA (reference sequence). Trimming stripped 6 bases from V and 7 bases from J, with 9 bases between. The CDR3 DNA sequence: TGCAGTGCCCGGTCGGTCGGGGAGCTGTTTTTT. Residues: CSARSVGELFF.

Here the CDR3 DNA reads TGTGCCAGCAGCACCGGACAGGGGGTGCATGAAAAACTGTTTTTT. Translating gives CASSTGQGVHEKLFF. The genes are TRBV5-4 and TRBJ1-4, with 10 bases fitting TRBD1. After removal of 4 bases from V and 6 bases from J, the junction contained 6 bases not matched to a gene. The CDR3 has 15 residues. Germline CDR1 is SGHNT and CDR2 is YYREEE (reference sequence).

This clone has more than one count but fewer than ten. The genes are TRBV28 and TRBJ2-7; D is perhaps TRBD1 (6 bases). The CDR3 is 13 residues long. The V gene's germline CDR1 is MDHEN and CDR2 SYDVKM. V lost 6 bases to trimming and J lost 4 bases, with 13 bases between them. CDR3 bases: TGTGCCAGCAGCCTAACAGGGCTATACGAGCAGTACTTC. Protein sequence: CASSLTGLYEQYF.

The chain links TRBV29-1 to TRBJ1-2, with a weak D call TRBD1 (5 bases). V was cut by 5 bases and J by 3 bases, with 16 bases left in between. Germline V gene data show CDR1 as SQVTM and CDR2 as ANQGSEA. The CDR3 consists of 14 residues. The CDR3 sequence is CSVRAGTGDYGYTF. The CDR3 coding sequence is TGCAGCGTTCGAGCCGGCACAGGTGACTATGGCTACACCTTC.

The chain employs TRBV6-1 and TRBJ2-2; 7 nucleotides match TRBD1. CDR3 size: 16 residues. The germline gives CDR1 MNHNS, CDR2 SASEGT. J lost 0 bases, V lost 4 bases, and 5 bases had no gene match. CDR3 sequence: CASSAVQGANTGELFF. The DNA for the CDR3 is TGTGCCAGCAGTGCCGTTCAGGGGGCGAACACCGGGGAGCTGTTTTTT.

The gene calls are TRBV20-1 and TRBJ2-7; the match to TRBD2 covers 12 bases. Trimming took 3 bases from V and 0 from J; bases not matched to a gene: 9. The CDR3 covers 17 residues. Germline CDR1 DFQATT, CDR2 SNEGSKA (reference sequence). CDR3 sequence (DNA): TGCAGTGCTAGTTTGGGGACTAGCGGGCCGAGCTCCTACGAGCAGTACTTC. It translates to CSASLGTSGPSSYEQYF.

Written as DNA, the CDR3 is TGCGCCAGCAGCCAACACCAGCGGGGGGGCCTCTCCTACGAGCAGTACTTC. Its protein product is CASSQHQRGGLSYEQYF. The chain employs TRBV4-1 and TRBJ2-7; TRBD2 matches 10 bases. Germline V gene data show CDR1 as MGHRA and CDR2 as YSYEKL. V lost 2 bases to trimming and J lost 0 bases; unmatched junction nucleotides: 7. The CDR3 runs 17 residues.

The rearrangement links TRBV20-1 to TRBJ2-3; TRBD2 matches at 9 bases. Germline V gives CDR1 DFQATT, CDR2 SNEGSKA (reference sequence). The CDR3 spans 14 residues. The V segment lost 3 bases and the J segment 3 bases; nucleotides outside the gene matches: 4. The CDR3, as DNA: TGCAGTGCTAGTGCGGGAGGGGGAACAGATACGCAGTATTTT. Translated, it gives CSASAGGGTDTQYF.

The rearrangement uses TRBV28 and TRBJ1-5; possibly TRBD1 for D (5 bases). Germline lookup yields CDR1 MDHEN and CDR2 SYDVKM. The CDR3 contains 15 residues. The V and J ends lost 2 bases and 7 bases respectively, with 15 bases between them. CDR3: CASSLGARAGQPQHF. CDR3 nucleotide sequence: TGTGCCAGCAGTTTAGGGGCCAGGGCGGGACAGCCCCAGCATTTT.

For the CDR3, the DNA is TGCAGCGTTGAAGGGGGGGAAGAGACCCAGTACTTC. Amino acids: CSVEGGEETQYF. The chain has TRBV29-1 and TRBJ2-5, with D possibly matching TRBD2 (6 bases). V gave up 1 base and J gave up 3 bases, with 6 bases separating them. This CDR3 has 12 amino acids. Germline V gene sequence: CDR1 SQVTM, CDR2 ANQGSEA. The entire variable domain, with the rest obtained from reference TRBV29-1 and TRBJ2-5, is as follows: SAVISQKPSRDICQRGTSLTIQCQVDSQVTMMFWYRQQPGQSLTLIATANQGSEATYESGFVIDKFPISRPNLTFSTLTVSNMSPEDSSIYLCSVEGGEETQYFGPGTRLLVL.

The rearrangement joins TRBV7-2 to TRBJ2-7; D remains unclear. The CDR3 is 13 residues long. V was cut by 0 bases and J by 3 bases, with 6 bases left in between. Germline V CDR1 and CDR2: SGHTA, FQGNSA. The CDR3 spells CASSLAPVYEQYF. CDR3 DNA sequence: TGTGCCAGCAGCTTAGCACCAGTCTACGAGCAGTACTTC.

V gene TRBV19 combines with J gene TRBJ1-2, with TRBD1 as a possible D gene (5 bases). With 6 bases removed from V and 7 bases from J, the gap between germline ends came to 24 bases. Germline CDR1 and CDR2: LNHDA and SQIVND (reference sequence). The CDR3 spans 16 residues. The DNA for the CDR3 is TGTGCCAGTAGGCCCTGGGGGGAGGGAGATTCGTCTGGCTACACCTTC. It translates to CASRPWGEGDSSGYTF.

The J gene is TRBJ1-1, the V gene TRBV20-1; D gene ambiguous. V shed 3 bases and J shed 4 bases, with 9 bases lying between them. Germline V gene sequence: CDR1 DFQATT, CDR2 SNEGSKA (reference sequence). The CDR3 has 12 residues. The CDR3 sequence is CSASFRGTEAFF. For the CDR3, the DNA is TGCAGTGCTAGTTTTCGGGGCACTGAAGCTTTCTTT.

This chain uses TRBV27 with TRBJ1-3; D gene ambiguous. The length of the CDR3 is 13 residues. Per the germline V gene, CDR1 is MNHEY and CDR2 is SMNVEV (reference sequence). The V gene lost 6 bases and the J gene lost 2 bases, with 8 bases spanning the gap. CDR3 DNA sequence: TGTGCCAGCAGACCGAGGGCTGGAAACACCATATATTTT. Translating it yields CASRPRAGNTIYF.